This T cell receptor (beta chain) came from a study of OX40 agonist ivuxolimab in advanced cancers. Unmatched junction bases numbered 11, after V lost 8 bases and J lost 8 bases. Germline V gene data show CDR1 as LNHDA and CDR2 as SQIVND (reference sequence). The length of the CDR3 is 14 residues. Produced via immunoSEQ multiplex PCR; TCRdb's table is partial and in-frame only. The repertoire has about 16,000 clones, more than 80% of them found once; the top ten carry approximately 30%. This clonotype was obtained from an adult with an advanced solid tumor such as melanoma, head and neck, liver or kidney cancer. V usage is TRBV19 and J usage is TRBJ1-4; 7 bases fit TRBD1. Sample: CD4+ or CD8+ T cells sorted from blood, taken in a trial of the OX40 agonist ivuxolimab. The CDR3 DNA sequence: TGTGCCAGTGGCGGGGTAGGGGGCGTGGAAAAACTGTTTTTT. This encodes CASGGVGGVEKLFF.